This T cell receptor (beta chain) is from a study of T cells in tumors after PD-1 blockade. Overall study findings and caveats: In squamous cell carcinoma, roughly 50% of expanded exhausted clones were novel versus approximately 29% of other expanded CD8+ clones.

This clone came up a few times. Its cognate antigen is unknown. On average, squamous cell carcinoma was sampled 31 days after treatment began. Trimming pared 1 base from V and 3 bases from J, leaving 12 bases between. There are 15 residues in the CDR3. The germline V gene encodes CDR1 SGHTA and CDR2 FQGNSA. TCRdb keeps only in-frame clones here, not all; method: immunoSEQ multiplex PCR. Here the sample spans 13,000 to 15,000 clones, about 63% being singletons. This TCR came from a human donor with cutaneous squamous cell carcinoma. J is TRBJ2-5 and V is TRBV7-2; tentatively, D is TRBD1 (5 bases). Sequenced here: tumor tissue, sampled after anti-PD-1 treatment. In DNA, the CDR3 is TGTGCCAGCAGCTTAGGTTCAGGGTCGGAAGAGACCCAGTACTTC. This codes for CASSLGSGSEETQYF.